This TCR beta chain was sequenced for a study of technical replicates of blood from several donors. Using immunoSEQ multiplex PCR, the repertoire was profiled, and TCRdb retains in-frame clones only, with some absent. The sample shows over 50,000 clones, roughly 94% of them seen only once. This CDR3 has 13 residues. The V gene end was trimmed by 10 bases and the J gene end by 5 bases; junction bases not matched to a gene: 4. From germline, CDR1 is SEHNR and CDR2 FQNEAQ (reference sequence). This receptor was obtained from a human donor in good health. The sequenced material came from T cells isolated from PBMCs. The V gene is TRBV7-9, the J gene TRBJ2-2; 10 nucleotides align to TRBD2. The CDR3, as DNA: TGTGCCATCCTAGCGGGAGTGACCGGGGAGCTGTTTTTT. This translates into CAILAGVTGELFF. Full variable domain (rest looked up from reference TRBV7-9 and TRBJ2-2): DTGVSQNPRHKITKRGQNVTFRCDPISEHNRLYWYRQTLGQGPEFLTYFQNEAQLEKSRLLSDRFSAERPKGSFSTLEIQRTEQGDSAMYLCAILAGVTGELFFGEGSRLTVL.